The clone carrying this TCR beta chain was seen only a few times. The target antigen is unknown. The entry originates in a study of T cells in Graves' hyperthyroidism and ophthalmopathy. RNA transcripts gave rise to amplified TCR beta CDR3 regions. First-round RT-PCR with HTBI primers amplified the TCR CDR3 region. A single record per CDR3 protein comes from TCRdb applying MiXCR to the multiplex PCR reads. The repertoire holds around 620,000 distinct CDR3 sequences, 15% to 20% seen once, with around 3.9% in the top ten. This CDR3 comprises 13 residues. Trimming cost V 4 bases and J 5 bases; bases outside gene matches: 6. Germline assignment: CDR1 DFQATT and CDR2 SNEGSKA (reference sequence). Overall study results and limits: Most clonotypes expanded in thyroid above 0.001 were likewise present in blood.

The gene calls are TRBV20-1 and TRBJ2-7, with TRBD1 matching 9 bases. The specimen sequenced was blood. The TCR sequence derives from a woman under 40 with Graves' hyperthyroidism. In DNA, the CDR3 is TGCAGTGCTACGAGGGACAGGGCCCACGAGCAGTACTTC. This gives the protein CSATRDRAHEQYF.